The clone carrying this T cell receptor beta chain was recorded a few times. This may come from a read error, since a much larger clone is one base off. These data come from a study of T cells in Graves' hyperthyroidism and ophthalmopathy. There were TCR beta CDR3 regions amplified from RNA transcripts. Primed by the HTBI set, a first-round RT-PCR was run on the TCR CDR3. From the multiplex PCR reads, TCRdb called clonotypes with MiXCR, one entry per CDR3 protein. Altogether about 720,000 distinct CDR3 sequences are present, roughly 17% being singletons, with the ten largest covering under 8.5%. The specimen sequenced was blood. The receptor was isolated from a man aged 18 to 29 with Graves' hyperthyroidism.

The CDR3 DNA sequence: TGTGCCAGCAACTCGAACACCGGGGAGCTGTTTTTT. Translating gives CASNSNTGELFF. The chain combines TRBV6-1 with TRBJ2-2, with D unresolved. CDR1 is MNHNS and CDR2 is SASEGT in the germline V gene. V dropped 7 bases and J dropped 0 bases, with 3 bases sitting between them. The CDR3 extends over 12 amino acids.